These T cell receptor beta chains were read from a single sample in a study of response to subunit inactivated influenza vaccine. TCRdb analysed the RT-PCR reads with MiXCR anew, one entry per CDR3 protein. The sample comprises around 850,000 distinct CDR3 sequences, around 18% of which are singletons, and about a tenth rests with the top ten. The material was PBMCs from blood, obtained less than 6 days after vaccination. These receptor sequences come from a man aged 50-60 years who received an inactivated influenza vaccine. CDR3s include the opening cysteine and the closing phenylalanine or tryptophan. The D gene is left open where the match is weak. Clone size appears in some rows only: once, few, many, or a class for an expanded clone.

12,TRBV20-1,TRBD1,NA,TRBJ2-1,TGCAGTGCCGAAGACAGGGTAGGTGAGCAGTTCTTC,CSAEDRVGEQFF
16,TRBV7-2,TRBD2,few,TRBJ2-3,TGTGCCAGCAGCCCCCGTGGCGGGGGGCAAGCAGATACGCAGTATTTT,CASSPRGGGQADTQYF
15,TRBV5-6,NA,few,TRBJ2-6,TGTGCCAGCAGCTTGACGGTCTCTGGGGCCAACGTCCTGACTTTC,CASSLTVSGANVLTF
16,TRBV6-2/TRBV6-3,TRBD1,few,TRBJ2-7,TGTGCCAGCAGTACCCTGTGGGGACAGGGACACTACGAGCAGTACTTC,CASSTLWGQGHYEQYF
15,TRBV20-1,TRBD1,few,TRBJ1-3,TGCAGTGCTAGGAATGGCAGGGGGGCTGGAAACACCATATATTTT,CSARNGRGAGNTIYF
14,TRBV5-1,TRBD1,NA,TRBJ2-7,TGCGCCAGCAGCCAAACGACAGGGGGAGGCGAGCAGTACTTC,CASSQTTGGGEQYF
13,TRBV28,NA,NA,TRBJ2-7,TGTGCCAGCCGTGAATCATGGGGCTACGAGCAGTACTTC,CASRESWGYEQYF
14,TRBV20-1,TRBD1,NA,TRBJ1-2,TGCAGTGCTAGAGATCCAGGGGGCGTCTATGGCTACACCTTC,CSARDPGGVYGYTF
12,TRBV28,NA,many,TRBJ2-6,TGTGCCAGCGCCTCTGGGGCCAACGTCCTGACTTTC,CASASGANVLTF
13,TRBV7-9,NA,many,TRBJ1-5,TGTGCCAGCAGCTTTGGTCCCAATCAGCCCCAGCATTTT,CASSFGPNQPQHF
11,TRBV7-8,NA,few,TRBJ2-3,TGTGCCAGCAGCGGAGTGCATACGCAGTATTTT,CASSGVHTQYF
14,TRBV12-3/TRBV12-4,TRBD1,NA,TRBJ2-4,TGTGCCAGTGGACAGGGAACGGCCAAAAACATTCAGTACTTC,CASGQGTAKNIQYF
15,TRBV20-1,NA,few,TRBJ2-1,TGCAGTGCTGGATCCGGGACTCCTCCCTACAATGAGCAGTTCTTC,CSAGSGTPPYNEQFF
11,TRBV7-2,NA,many,TRBJ2-1,TGTGCCAGCAGCCCCAGCTATGAGCAGTTCTTC,CASSPSYEQFF